This T cell receptor beta chain was sequenced for a study of T cell responses to AZD1222 COVID-19 vaccine. The assay was immunoSEQ multiplex PCR, and TCRdb's table has in-frame clones only and misses some. The data contain 100,000 to 150,000 clones, around 84% of them singletons. Germline values: CDR1 MNHEY, CDR2 SVGEGT. The length of the CDR3 is 15 residues. Trimming removed 6 bases from V and 2 bases from J, with 16 bases in between. A single count supports this clone. This sample comprised peripheral blood, obtained on day 0 of AZD1222 vaccination. The sequence derives from an adult in good health. V usage is TRBV6-2 or TRBV6-3 and J usage is TRBJ1-2; D not resolved. CDR3 in DNA: TGTGCCAGCAGCCAAACCCCGGTCCGGAACTATGGCTACACCTTC. Translating it yields CASSQTPVRNYGYTF.